This entry lists 25 T cell receptor beta chains sequenced from one sample in a study of T cells in Graves' hyperthyroidism and ophthalmopathy (dated by TCRdb to about 2019). The library was built by means of multiplex PCR. Sequencer: Illumina HiSeq 2000. The TCR beta CDR3 regions were amplified from the RNA transcripts. The first round of RT-PCR for the TCR CDR3 was performed with the HTBI primer set and the Qiagen OneStep RT-PCR kit. In TCRdb, the public reads were trimmed at Q25 with fastp and aligned with MiXCR, with productive beta chains retained. Each record represents a unique CDR3 protein, reported with the most common genes and DNA among its rows. The sample data list a few hundred thousand distinct CDR3 sequences, and about 15% of these were observed just once. The top ten clonotypes cover roughly 6.2% of the sample. Source material: blood. The receptor source for this set is a woman younger than 45 with Graves' hyperthyroidism that later progressed to Graves' ophthalmopathy.

The chain carries TRBV20-1 and TRBJ1-6, with D possibly TRBD1 on 6 matching bases. The CDR3 has 15 residues. V was trimmed by 5 bases and J by 0 bases, leaving 11 bases between them. Germline V gene sequence: CDR1 DFQATT, CDR2 SNEGSKA (reference sequence). The CDR3 bases are TGCAGTGCTCTCCACAGGGACTCCTATAATTCACCCCTCCACTTT. It is translated as CSALHRDSYNSPLHF.

V is TRBV7-9 and J is TRBJ1-4; a weak D match, TRBD1 (6 bases). This CDR3 has 13 residues. V lost 8 bases and J lost 8, with 15 bases in between. Germline V CDR1 and CDR2: SEHNR, FQNEAQ (reference sequence). The CDR3: CASGGRGEEKLFF. Here the CDR3 DNA reads TGTGCCAGCGGGGGGCGAGGGGAAGAAAAACTGTTTTTT. Using reference TRBV7-9 and TRBJ1-4 for the parts outside the CDR3, the full variable domain is DTGVSQNPRHKITKRGQNVTFRCDPISEHNRLYWYRQTLGQGPEFLTYFQNEAQLEKSRLLSDRFSAERPKGSFSTLEIQRTEQGDSAMYLCASGGRGEEKLFFGSGTQLSVL.

This clonotype was counted between two and nine times. The chain links TRBV15 to TRBJ2-7, with a possible D match to TRBD2 (6 bases). V lost 5 bases to trimming and J lost 4 bases, with 15 bases between them. This CDR3 is built from 14 residues. Germline V lookup: CDR1 LNHNV, CDR2 YYDKDF (reference sequence). The CDR3 coding sequence is TGTGCCACCAGCCCGTATAGCGGAGCGTACGAGCAGTACTTC. Translating it yields CATSPYSGAYEQYF. The whole variable domain, filled in from reference TRBV15 and TRBJ2-7, reads DAMVIQNPRYQVTQFGKPVTLSCSQTLNHNVMYWYQQKSSQAPKLLFHYYDKDFNNEADTPDNFQSRRPNTSFCFLDIRSPGLGDTAMYLCATSPYSGAYEQYFGPGTRLTVT.

This clonotype was detected many times. The chain combines TRBV12-3 or TRBV12-4 with TRBJ1-1; possible D gene TRBD1, 5 bases. The V end was cut by 7 bases, the J end by 5 bases, with 11 bases between. The CDR3 has 12 amino acids. This chain's CDR3 is CASISGGTEAFF. The CDR3, as DNA: TGTGCCAGCATCTCGGGGGGAACTGAAGCTTTCTTT.

This clonotype was detected ten times or more. The chain carries TRBV29-1 and TRBJ2-1; 9 bases map to TRBD2. The CDR3 sequence is 13 residues long. In germline, CDR1 is SQVTM, CDR2 ANQGSEA. The trim removed 7 bases at V and 14 bases at J, leaving 15 bases unmatched. This chain's CDR3 is CSASGGGRGSEFF. The CDR3 nucleotides read TGCAGCGCCTCTGGTGGCGGGAGGGGTAGCGAGTTCTTC.

This chain connects TRBV18 to TRBJ2-7; D is ambiguous. CDR1 and CDR2 (germline): KGHSH, LQKENI. V lost 1 base, J lost 2 bases, and 12 bases lay in between. CDR3 length: 15 residues. In DNA form, the CDR3 reads TGTGCCAGCTCACCACGGGCAGTCCTTGCCTACGAGCAGTACTTC. It translates to CASSPRAVLAYEQYF.

With respect to this clonotype: This may be a read error: a much more frequent sequence differs by one nucleotide. The chain carries TRBV3-1 and TRBJ1-6; TRBD1 matches 7 bases. Germline V gene data show CDR1 as LGHDT and CDR2 as YNNKEL (reference sequence). CDR3 length: 15 residues. The J segment lost 7 bases and the V segment lost 4 bases, leaving 7 bases of the junction unmatched. For the CDR3, the DNA is TGTGCCAGCAGCCTCAGACAGGGAGTGAATTCACCCCTCCACTTT. Protein: CASSLRQGVNSPLHF.

This clonotype occurred many times. The CDR3: CASSEGQPGKDEQFF. The CDR3 coding sequence is TGTGCCAGCAGTGAAGGGCAACCCGGGAAAGATGAGCAGTTCTTC. The rearrangement links TRBV6-1 to TRBJ2-1, with a possible D match to TRBD2 (5 bases). CDR3 length: 15 amino acids. Trimming left V 1 base short and J 8 bases short, with 15 bases between. Per germline, CDR1 MNHNS and CDR2 SASEGT.

This clonotype was recorded at least ten times. The gene calls are TRBV4-1 and TRBJ1-4; 7 bases fit TRBD1. The CDR3 is 15 residues long. CDR1 and CDR2 from the germline V gene are MGHRA and YSYEKL. Losses at the gene ends were 4 bases for V and 5 bases for J; bases not matched to a gene: 7. The CDR3 DNA reads as TGCGCCAGCAGCCTCATCCGGGACAGCAATGAAAAACTGTTTTTT. Amino acids: CASSLIRDSNEKLFF.

This clonotype occurred many times. The rearrangement uses TRBV15 and TRBJ1-2, with D possibly matching TRBD1 (6 bases). V shed 0 bases and J shed 5 bases, with 13 bases lying between them. Per germline, CDR1 LNHNV and CDR2 YYDKDF (reference sequence). This CDR3 has 15 amino acids. The CDR3 sequence is CATSRDPAGVYGYTF. The CDR3 coding sequence is TGTGCCACCAGCAGAGATCCGGCAGGGGTGTATGGCTACACCTTC.

J is TRBJ2-6 and V is TRBV12-3 or TRBV12-4, with unresolved D. This CDR3 comprises 17 residues. V gave up 5 bases and J gave up 2 bases, with 16 bases separating them. The CDR3 spells CASSTPLSPAGANVLTF. The CDR3 DNA sequence: TGTGCCAGCAGTACCCCCCTGTCTCCTGCTGGGGCCAACGTCCTGACTTTC.

This chain uses TRBV6-6 with TRBJ1-3; D is unresolved. The CDR3 sequence is 12 residues long. V was shortened by 2 bases and J by 8 bases, with 7 bases between the two germline ends. Per the germline V gene, CDR1 is MNHNY and CDR2 is SVGAGI (reference sequence). The CDR3 bases are TGTGCCAGCAGTTACGGCGGAGACACCATATATTTT. This gives the protein CASSYGGDTIYF.

This clonotype was found a few times. V usage is TRBV6-2 or TRBV6-3 and J usage is TRBJ2-6; D unclear. Germline V lookup: CDR1 MNHEY, CDR2 SVGEGT. There are 16 residues in the CDR3. V lost 4 bases to trimming and J lost 1 base, with 11 bases between them. CDR3 in amino acids: CASSFNAFSGANVLTF. CDR3 DNA: TGTGCCAGCAGTTTCAACGCCTTTTCTGGGGCCAACGTCCTGACTTTC.

This clonotype was recorded many times. The chain links TRBV7-9 to TRBJ1-6, with 7 bases matching TRBD1. This CDR3 has 16 residues. Germline V gives CDR1 SEHNR, CDR2 FQNEAQ (reference sequence). The trim removed 7 bases at V and 4 bases at J, leaving 10 bases unmatched. The CDR3 coding sequence is TGTGCCAGCATCAACTCTTCGACAGGGTATAATTCACCCCTCCACTTT. It is translated as CASINSSTGYNSPLHF.

This clonotype was detected ten times or more. The rearrangement uses TRBV28 and TRBJ2-7; 11 bases map to TRBD1. Germline trimming cut 5 bases from V and 3 bases from J; bases unmatched to any gene: 6. Germline loops: CDR1 MDHEN, CDR2 SYDVKM. The CDR3 is 15 residues long. CDR3 amino acids: CASSGRTGGIYEQYF. The CDR3 DNA is TGTGCCAGCAGTGGTCGGACAGGGGGCATCTACGAGCAGTACTTC. Filled out from reference TRBV28 and TRBJ2-7, the complete variable domain reads DVKVTQSSRYLVKRTGEKVFLECVQDMDHENMFWYRQDPGLGLRLIYFSYDVKMKEKGDIPEGYSVSREKKERFSLILESASTNQTSMYLCASSGRTGGIYEQYFGPGTRLTVT.

This clonotype was seen more than once but under ten times. A much larger clone is a single base away; this may be a read error. J is TRBJ2-1 and V is TRBV7-8, with 10 nucleotides matching TRBD2. This CDR3 has 16 amino acids. Germline V gene data show CDR1 as SGHVS and CDR2 as FQNEAQ. Here the CDR3 DNA reads TGTGCCAGCAGCTTAAACGGACTAGCGGTAGGCAATGAGCAGCTCTTC. It translates to CASSLNGLAVGNEQLF.

This clonotype was counted many times. The rearrangement joins TRBV27 to TRBJ1-3; D is unclear. The CDR3 is 15 amino acids. CDR1 is MNHEY, CDR2 SMNVEV, per germline (reference sequence). The V and J ends lost 3 bases and 0 bases respectively, with 9 bases between them. In nucleotides, the CDR3 is TGTGCCAGCAGTTTGACGGGCTTCTCTGGAAACACCATATATTTT. Its translation: CASSLTGFSGNTIYF.

This clonotype was detected only a few times. The genes are TRBV6-2 or TRBV6-3 and TRBJ2-7, with 12 bases identical to TRBD1. The CDR3 runs to 14 residues. The J segment lost 6 bases and the V segment lost 4 bases, leaving 4 bases of the junction unmatched. Germline CDR1 reads MNHEY; CDR2 reads SVGEGT. The chain's CDR3 is CASSLGTGGTEQYF. CDR3 coding DNA: TGTGCCAGCAGTTTAGGGACAGGGGGCACCGAGCAGTACTTC.

This clonotype was recorded at least ten times. The rearrangement uses TRBV7-3 and TRBJ2-1; 12 nucleotides line up with TRBD1. The V segment lost 5 bases and the J segment 6 bases; nucleotides outside the gene matches: 11. From germline, CDR1 is SGHTA and CDR2 FQGTGA. This CDR3 is built from 17 residues. CDR3 sequence (DNA): TGTGCCAGCAGCCAGTGGGGTCCGGGACAGGGGGCCAATGAGCAGTTCTTC. Protein product: CASSQWGPGQGANEQFF.

This clonotype came up many times. The rearrangement joins TRBV12-3 or TRBV12-4 to TRBJ1-3, with D unresolved. V dropped 7 bases and J dropped 10 bases, with 11 bases sitting between them. This CDR3 comprises 11 residues. Written as DNA, the CDR3 is TGTGCCAGCACCCCTCTAGGGACCATATATTTT. Amino acid sequence: CASTPLGTIYF.

This clonotype came up many times. The rearrangement links TRBV9 to TRBJ1-1; 7 bases fit TRBD1. The J segment lost 2 bases and the V segment lost 6 bases, leaving 1 base of the junction unmatched. In germline, CDR1 is SGDLS, CDR2 YYNGEE. The CDR3 spans 12 residues. In DNA, the CDR3 is TGTGCCAGCAAGGGGGCCAACACTGAAGCTTTCTTT. It yields the protein CASKGANTEAFF. The full variable domain, completed using reference TRBV9 and TRBJ1-1, is DSGVTQTPKHLITATGQRVTLRCSPRSGDLSVYWYQQSLDQGLQFLIQYYNGEERAKGNILERFSAQQFPDLHSELNLSSLELGDSALYFCASKGANTEAFFGQGTRLTVV.

There are a few counts of this clonotype. The chain couples TRBV6-2 or TRBV6-3 to TRBJ2-5; possible D gene TRBD2, 6 bases. The CDR3 is made up of 15 amino acids. Trimming left V 4 bases short and J 1 base short, with 13 bases between. The germline gives CDR1 MNHEY, CDR2 SVGEGT. CDR3 bases: TGTGCCAGCAGTTCCGTGGGAGGAGCCCAAGAGACCCAGTACTTC. Encoded protein: CASSSVGGAQETQYF.

This clonotype was seen repeatedly, ten times or more. The CDR3 DNA reads as TGCGCCAGCGGGGGAGTCACTGAAGCTTTCTTT. It is translated as CASGGVTEAFF. The chain combines TRBV10-2 with TRBJ1-1, with D possibly TRBD1 on 5 matching bases. CDR1 is WSHSY and CDR2 is SAAADI in the germline V gene. This CDR3 is 11 amino acids long. Trimming removed 8 bases at V and 4 bases at J, with 8 bases between.

In its sample, this clonotype was seen many times. This CDR3 is CASSPFGPGNQPQHF. For the CDR3, the DNA is TGTGCCAGCAGCCCCTTTGGGCCGGGCAATCAGCCCCAGCATTTT. The chain has TRBV12-3 or TRBV12-4 and TRBJ1-5; D ambiguous. V gave up 6 bases and J gave up 2 bases, with 14 bases separating them. The CDR3 is made up of 15 amino acids.

This clonotype has just a few counts. The CDR3 nucleotides are TGTGCCAGTAGTCACGGAGTTGCTGGAAACACCATATATTTT. Protein product: CASSHGVAGNTIYF. The chain couples TRBV19 to TRBJ1-3; no clear D. Germline assignment: CDR1 LNHDA and CDR2 SQIVND (reference sequence). The CDR3 runs 14 residues. The V and J ends lost 5 bases and 2 bases respectively, with 10 bases between them.